These 26 T cell receptor beta chains were sequenced from one sample in a study of T-cell memory formation after mild COVID-19. TCRdb used MiXCR to reprocess the 5' RACE reads, holding one entry per CDR3 protein. The data hold about 410,000 distinct CDR3 sequences, with 15% to 20% observed a single time. The sequenced material came from PBMCs or a T cell subset sorted from them (not recorded which). These receptors all stem from a man younger than 35 who had mild COVID-19 (a few samples of this study predate the infection). Cell type and time point are not known.

This clonotype was recorded a few times. The gene calls are TRBV19 and TRBJ2-1; D possibly corresponds to TRBD1 (6 bases). Germline V gene sequence: CDR1 LNHDA, CDR2 SQIVND (reference sequence). V gave up 6 bases and J gave up 7 bases, with 13 bases separating them. This CDR3 has 13 residues. CDR3 sequence reads: CASRRQVSNEQFF. CDR3 DNA: TGTGCCAGTAGAAGACAGGTCTCTAATGAGCAGTTCTTC. Looking up the rest from reference TRBV19 and TRBJ2-1 gives the full variable domain: DGGITQSPKYLFRKEGQNVTLSCEQNLNHDAMYWYRQDPGQGLRLIYYSQIVNDFQKGDIAEGYSVSREKKESFPLTVTSAQKNPTAFYLCASRRQVSNEQFFGPGTRLTVL.

The genes are TRBV27 and TRBJ1-2, with D possibly TRBD1 on 6 matching bases. Germline CDR1 reads MNHEY; CDR2 reads SMNVEV (reference sequence). Trimming removed 3 bases at V and 8 bases at J, with 13 bases between. The CDR3 consists of 13 residues. In nucleotides, the CDR3 is TGTGCCAGCAGTTTTAACGGGGGGCACGGCTACACCTTC. Amino acid sequence: CASSFNGGHGYTF.

Only one count was recorded for this clonotype. This chain connects TRBV5-6 to TRBJ2-2; 9 bases fit TRBD1. TRBJ1-5 matches the DNA end more closely, so the J call is doubtful. The CDR3 has 14 amino acids. Germline loops: CDR1 SGHDT, CDR2 YYEEEE. Here the CDR3 DNA reads TGTGCCAGCAGTTACAGGGGGCTGGGTCAGCCCCAGCATTTT. Translation: CASSYRGLGQPQHF.

This clonotype was detected only a few times. The chain uses TRBV30 and TRBJ1-5; D possibly corresponds to TRBD1 (5 bases). The CDR3 extends over 13 amino acids. V was pared by 3 bases and J by 6 bases, with 12 bases between. Germline CDR1 reads GTSNPN; CDR2 reads SVGIG (reference sequence). The CDR3 protein is CAWREGPGQPQHF. The CDR3 DNA sequence: TGTGCCTGGAGGGAGGGGCCCGGTCAGCCCCAGCATTTT.

The sample holds a few counts of this clonotype. The chain joins TRBV29-1 to TRBJ1-1, with D possibly TRBD1 on 5 matching bases. Trimming took off 8 bases at V and 6 bases at J, with 19 bases between the two ends. The CDR3 extends over 13 amino acids. Germline V gene lookup returns CDR1 SQVTM and CDR2 ANQGSEA. The CDR3 DNA follows: TGCAGCCCCGTTTTGGGCCAGGGAGCTGAAGCTTTCTTT. It is translated as CSPVLGQGAEAFF.

This clonotype was detected a few times. V usage is TRBV5-1 and J usage is TRBJ2-3; D might be TRBD2 (6 bases). CDR3 size: 14 residues. V lost 4 bases to trimming and J lost 5 bases, with 14 bases between them. Germline CDR1 and CDR2: SGHRS and YFSETQ. CDR3 coding DNA: TGCGCCAGCAGCGGAGGGGAGAGAGTAGATACGCAGTATTTT. Translated, it gives CASSGGERVDTQYF.

This clonotype was observed many times. This rearrangement joins TRBV20-1 to TRBJ1-2; 12 positions match TRBD1. Germline values: CDR1 DFQATT, CDR2 SNEGSKA (reference sequence). V gave up 6 bases and J gave up 7 bases; unmatched junction bases: 6. The CDR3 spans 13 residues. CDR3 region: CSAPGQGAFGYTF. The CDR3 bases are TGCAGTGCCCCGGGACAGGGGGCATTTGGCTACACCTTC.

This clonotype was counted ten times or more. The chain combines TRBV29-1 with TRBJ2-3; tentatively, D is TRBD1 (6 bases). Germline V CDR1 and CDR2: SQVTM, ANQGSEA. The CDR3 contains 17 residues. V shed 7 bases and J shed 0 bases, with 23 bases lying between them. Here the CDR3 reads CSGSKRTALFSTDTQYF. Here the CDR3 DNA reads TGCAGCGGGTCCAAGAGGACAGCTTTATTTAGCACAGATACGCAGTATTTT.

This chain uses TRBV6-2 or TRBV6-3 with TRBJ1-2; 9 bases line up with TRBD1. Germline loops: CDR1 MNHEY, CDR2 SVGEGT. Trimming at V came to 5 bases and at J to 3 bases, leaving 16 bases not matched to a gene. This CDR3 is 18 amino acids long. The chain's CDR3 is CASSPAGTGKLRDYGYTF. In DNA form, the CDR3 reads TGTGCCAGCAGTCCCGCAGGGACAGGGAAATTACGGGACTATGGCTACACCTTC.

The J gene is TRBJ2-7, the V gene TRBV3-1, with 7 bases fitting TRBD2. Germline lookup yields CDR1 LGHDT and CDR2 YNNKEL (reference sequence). Trimming at V came to 7 bases and at J to 4 bases, leaving 4 bases not matched to a gene. The CDR3 length is 12 residues. CDR3 loop: CASTWGGYEQYF. In DNA form, the CDR3 reads TGTGCCAGCACTTGGGGGGGATACGAGCAGTACTTC.

The chain combines TRBV15 with TRBJ1-2; possibly TRBD1 for D (6 bases). Trimming took 5 bases from V and 2 from J, leaving 9 bases between them. CDR3 length: 13 residues. The V gene's germline CDR1 is LNHNV and CDR2 YYDKDF (reference sequence). This CDR3 reads CATSSDRNYGYTF. The CDR3 DNA follows: TGTGCCACCAGCTCGGACAGAAACTATGGCTACACCTTC.

V usage is TRBV7-9 and J usage is TRBJ2-1, with TRBD2 matching over 7 bases. V shed 10 bases, J shed 0 bases, and the junction held 6 bases outside the gene matches. CDR3 length equals 14 residues. Germline V gives CDR1 SEHNR, CDR2 FQNEAQ (reference sequence). The CDR3 DNA sequence: TGTGCCACCACGGGGGGAGGCTCCTACAATGAGCAGTTCTTC. As protein: CATTGGGSYNEQFF.

This clonotype was detected only a few times. DNA of the CDR3: TGTGCCAGCAGCCCCGGGACAGGGGCACCTTTCTTT. Residues: CASSPGTGAPFF. The V gene is TRBV11-2, the J gene TRBJ1-1; 10 bases agree with TRBD1. The ends lost 5 bases at V and 12 bases at J; junction bases unmatched: 6. The CDR3 is 12 amino acids. Germline CDR1 is SGHAT and CDR2 is FQNNGV.

This sequence joins TRBV13 and TRBJ2-5, with 14 bases matching TRBD2. The CDR3 has 16 amino acids. Germline V gene data show CDR1 as PRHDT and CDR2 as FYEKMQ (reference sequence). V trimming: 4 bases; J trimming: 7 bases; junction bases outside the gene matches: 8. The CDR3 DNA is TGTGCCAGCAGCTCAGAGGGACTAGCGGGGGTCGGGACCCAGTACTTC. It is translated as CASSSEGLAGVGTQYF.

The chain recombines TRBV25-1 with TRBJ2-3, with a tentative D call TRBD2 (5 bases). CDR1 is MGHDK and CDR2 is SYGVNS in the germline V gene. This CDR3 region has 15 residues. Trimming cost V 1 base and J 6 bases, with 14 bases left between them. As DNA, the CDR3 is TGTGCCAGCAGTGAATTAACCGACACGGGGGATACGCAGTATTTT. It yields the protein CASSELTDTGDTQYF.

The chain couples TRBV5-6 to TRBJ2-7; D is unclear. Trimming shortened V by 1 base and J by 7 bases, and 6 bases separated the two germline ends. The CDR3 covers 11 residues. Germline-derived CDR1 and CDR2 are SGHDT and YYEEEE. The CDR3 reads CASSLSDEQYF. In DNA form, the CDR3 reads TGTGCCAGCAGCTTGTCGGATGAGCAGTACTTC.

The chain is built from TRBV27 and TRBJ2-2; maybe TRBD2 (7 bases). This CDR3 has 16 amino acids. V was clipped by 4 bases and J by 7 bases, with 19 bases between them. The germline V gene has CDR1 MNHEY and CDR2 SMNVEV (reference sequence). This chain's CDR3 is CASSYRLRGASGELFF. The CDR3 nucleotides are TGTGCCAGCAGTTATCGGCTCCGGGGGGCGAGCGGGGAGCTGTTTTTT.

This clonotype was picked up a small number of times. The chain combines TRBV4-3 with TRBJ2-2, with unresolved D. The germline V gene has CDR1 LGHNA and CDR2 YSLEER. The CDR3 has 13 amino acids. V lost 3 bases and J lost 8, with 10 bases in between. The DNA for the CDR3 is TGCGCCAGCAGCCAGCAGAACGGGGGGGAGCTGTTTTTT. Its protein is CASSQQNGGELFF.

V usage is TRBV12-3 or TRBV12-4 and J usage is TRBJ2-1; 7 nucleotides line up with TRBD2. The J segment lost 9 bases and the V segment lost 6 bases, leaving 11 bases of the junction unmatched. The CDR3 totals 14 residues. The CDR3 DNA reads TGTGCCAGCAGGGTGGGGCGACTAGCCACTGAGCAGTTCTTC. Translation: CASRVGRLATEQFF.

The chain couples TRBV4-1 to TRBJ2-5; possibly TRBD2 for D (5 bases). Germline CDR1 MGHRA, CDR2 YSYEKL. Trimming removed 2 bases at V and 5 bases at J, with 15 bases between. This CDR3 is built from 15 residues. The CDR3 loop reads CASSQSTTRDETQYF. The CDR3 DNA reads TGCGCCAGCAGCCAATCGACTACTAGAGATGAGACCCAGTACTTC.

This chain joins TRBV30 and TRBJ2-7; the D gene is possibly TRBD2 (6 bases). Germline lookup yields CDR1 GTSNPN and CDR2 SVGIG (reference sequence). This CDR3 is 14 amino acids long. V shed 0 bases and J shed 5 bases, with 14 bases lying between them. The DNA for the CDR3 is TGTGCCTGGAGTGTACTGGCGGGGTTTCACGAGCAGTACTTC. Translation: CAWSVLAGFHEQYF.

This chain connects TRBV7-9 to TRBJ2-2; D is ambiguous. Trimming shortened V by 6 bases and J by 2 bases, and 19 bases separated the two germline ends. CDR3 length: 17 residues. CDR1 is SEHNR and CDR2 is FQNEAQ in the germline V gene (reference sequence). The CDR3 reads CASSARTVGLNTGELFF. CDR3 bases: TGTGCCAGCAGTGCCCGTACCGTGGGCCTAAACACCGGGGAGCTGTTTTTT.

J is TRBJ2-2 and V is TRBV5-1; no firm D call. V was pared by 0 bases and J by 6 bases, with 9 bases between. Germline V gene sequence: CDR1 SGHRS, CDR2 YFSETQ. The CDR3 has 14 amino acids. As DNA, the CDR3 is TGCGCCAGCAGCTTGGACGAGGTGGCCGGGGAGCTGTTTTTT. Protein product: CASSLDEVAGELFF.

The V call is TRBV6-1, the J call TRBJ2-1, with D perhaps matching TRBD1 (7 bases). The germline V gene has CDR1 MNHNS and CDR2 SASEGT. V was clipped by 2 bases and J by 7 bases, with 15 bases between them. This CDR3 region has 15 residues. CDR3 coding DNA: TGTGCCAGCAGTGAAAGGAGGGGGCGGTCGAATGAGCAGTTCTTC. Amino acid sequence: CASSERRGRSNEQFF.

V and J are TRBV5-1 and TRBJ1-2; 7 nucleotides agree with TRBD1. The germline V gene encodes CDR1 SGHRS and CDR2 YFSETQ. The trim removed 1 base at V and 8 bases at J, leaving 11 bases unmatched. The CDR3 contains 15 residues. In nucleotides, the CDR3 is TGCGCCAGCAGCTTGCTCTCGACAGGGCCCGTCGGCTACACCTTC. Amino acids: CASSLLSTGPVGYTF.

The table lists this clonotype with many counts. This rearrangement joins TRBV4-1 to TRBJ2-3; no firm D call. V lost 1 base to trimming and J lost 0 bases, with 11 bases between them. CDR3 length: 16 residues. CDR1 MGHRA and CDR2 YSYEKL come from the germline V gene. This chain's CDR3 is CASSQVNLVSTDTQYF. In nucleotides, the CDR3 is TGCGCCAGCAGCCAAGTCAACCTAGTGAGCACAGATACGCAGTATTTT.